The next 14 T cell receptor beta chains were all read from a single sample in a study of T cell responses to AZD1222 COVID-19 vaccine. Produced via immunoSEQ multiplex PCR; TCRdb's table is partial and in-frame only. The sample has 120,000 to 150,000 clones; approximately 88% are singletons. The specimen comprised peripheral blood, sampled on day 0 of MenACWY control vaccination. These TCRs come from an adult in good health.

The chain carries TRBV18 and TRBJ1-1; maybe TRBD1 (6 bases). V was clipped by 6 bases and J by 0 bases, with 11 bases between them. Germline CDR1 and CDR2: KGHSH and LQKENI. The CDR3 runs to 14 residues. The CDR3 loop is CASSSQGMNTEAFF. The CDR3 region has the DNA TGTGCCAGCTCCTCCCAGGGGATGAACACTGAAGCTTTCTTT.

The rearrangement links TRBV5-1 to TRBJ2-7; D gene ambiguous. The V gene's germline CDR1 is SGHRS and CDR2 YFSETQ. With 0 bases removed from V and 1 base from J, the gap between germline ends came to 8 bases. CDR3 length: 14 amino acids. The CDR3 loop is CASSLASVSYEQYF. The CDR3, as DNA: TGCGCCAGCAGCTTGGCCTCCGTTTCCTACGAGCAGTACTTC.

The chain employs TRBV27 and TRBJ1-6, with D possibly TRBD1 on 6 matching bases. The V end lost 6 bases, the J end lost 10 bases, and 22 bases lay between the germline ends. This CDR3 has 16 amino acids. CDR1 is MNHEY, CDR2 SMNVEV, per germline (reference sequence). CDR3 in DNA: TGTGCCAGCAGCTCCTCCCCCTCAGGGGCATTATCACCCCTCCACTTT. Amino acids: CASSSSPSGALSPLHF.

V is TRBV7-8 and J is TRBJ1-3; D may be TRBD1 (5 bases). V lost 0 bases, J lost 4 bases, and 7 bases lay in between. The length of the CDR3 is 14 residues. CDR1 SGHVS and CDR2 FQNEAQ come from the germline V gene. The DNA of the CDR3 is TGTGCCAGCAGCTTAGCGCAGGGAGGAAACACCATATATTTT. Protein product: CASSLAQGGNTIYF.

The chain joins TRBV19 to TRBJ2-7, with TRBD1 identical over 12 bases. The CDR3 is 15 residues long. Per germline, CDR1 LNHDA and CDR2 SQIVND (reference sequence). The V gene end was trimmed by 5 bases and the J gene end by 7 bases; junction bases not matched to a gene: 9. This CDR3 reads CASSYGTGGSGEQYF. The CDR3, as DNA: TGTGCCAGTAGTTACGGGACAGGGGGCTCGGGGGAGCAGTACTTC.

J is TRBJ2-7 and V is TRBV5-4; no reliable D call. The CDR3 spans 11 residues. CDR1 and CDR2 (germline): SGHNT, YYREEE (reference sequence). Trimming shortened V by 0 bases and J by 7 bases, and 5 bases separated the two germline ends. CDR3 region: CASSLAGEQYF. The CDR3 nucleotides read TGTGCCAGCAGCTTGGCCGGTGAGCAGTACTTC.

This rearrangement joins TRBV7-2 to TRBJ2-1; D uncertain. The CDR3 is 12 amino acids. Per the germline V gene, CDR1 is SGHTA and CDR2 is FQGNSA. V gave up 5 bases and J gave up 3 bases, with 5 bases separating them. CDR3 coding DNA: TGTGCCAGCAGCGTCGACTACAATGAGCAGTTCTTC. Translated: CASSVDYNEQFF.

V and J are TRBV7-8 and TRBJ1-2, with no clear D. The CDR3 sequence is 16 residues long. The V end was cut by 4 bases, the J end by 2 bases, with 17 bases between. The germline gives CDR1 SGHVS, CDR2 FQNEAQ. The CDR3 region is CASSSDWGGRNYGYTF. The CDR3 DNA reads as TGTGCCAGCAGCTCCGATTGGGGTGGTAGAAACTATGGCTACACCTTC.

The rearrangement links TRBV5-6 to TRBJ2-5; maybe TRBD1 (6 bases). The germline CDR1 and CDR2 sequences are SGHDT and YYEEEE. With 0 bases removed from V and 4 bases from J, the gap between germline ends came to 13 bases. The CDR3 spans 15 residues. CDR3 in DNA: TGTGCCAGCAGCTTGGTCCCACAGGGCGGAGAGACCCAGTACTTC. Translated: CASSLVPQGGETQYF.

The chain has TRBV5-5 and TRBJ1-4, with D possibly matching TRBD1 (6 bases). Germline-derived CDR1 and CDR2 are SGHKS and YYEKEE (reference sequence). The CDR3 contains 15 residues. V lost 0 bases and J 5 bases, leaving 11 bases between the germline ends. The CDR3 DNA follows: TGTGCCAGCAGCTTGGCCGTGACAGGAAATGAAAAACTGTTTTTT. It encodes CASSLAVTGNEKLFF.

This rearrangement joins TRBV5-4 to TRBJ2-1; 8 positions agree with TRBD2. CDR1 and CDR2 (germline): SGHNT, YYREEE (reference sequence). The CDR3 is 14 residues long. V lost 7 bases, J lost 5 bases, and 8 bases stayed unmatched. CDR3: CASQPGLDNNEQFF. The CDR3, as DNA: TGTGCCAGCCAACCGGGACTAGATAACAATGAGCAGTTCTTC.

The CDR3, as DNA: TGTGCCAGCAGCATAAGTTCGGTCGGAACCATATATTTT. It translates to CASSISSVGTIYF. The V gene is TRBV14, the J gene TRBJ1-3; D not certain. The germline V gene has CDR1 SGHDN and CDR2 FVKESK. The V end lost 5 bases, the J end lost 10 bases, and 15 bases lay between the germline ends. CDR3 size: 13 residues.

The genes are TRBV19 and TRBJ2-7; 10 positions match TRBD1. Germline-derived CDR1 and CDR2 are LNHDA and SQIVND (reference sequence). The CDR3 runs 14 residues. With V trimmed by 4 bases and J by 5 bases, 5 bases remained unmatched. As DNA, the CDR3 is TGTGCCAGTAGTACATGGGACAGGGGAGACGAGCAGTACTTC. This encodes CASSTWDRGDEQYF.

This chain links TRBV6-6 with TRBJ1-1, with D possibly being TRBD1 (6 bases). Germline CDR1 MNHNY, CDR2 SVGAGI (reference sequence). The CDR3 contains 12 residues. Trimming took off 5 bases at V and 5 bases at J, with 9 bases between the two ends. The CDR3 region is CASSGGGTEAFF. CDR3 nucleotides: TGTGCCAGCAGTGGAGGGGGGACTGAAGCTTTCTTT.